The present TCR beta chain was sequenced within a study of cytomegalovirus exposure and HLA in healthy donors (TCRdb year 2017). In the study overall: In an earlier analysis of approximately 640 of the donors, under 300 Gb of sequence data and 90 million to 120 million unique TCR beta sequences from about 179 million T cells were reported. About 280 gigabases of sequencing data and approximately 80 million unique TCR sequences were included in an early release covering roughly 600 HLA-typed donors. Of the 300 to 450 genotyped donors, 65% to 90% were placed in the genetic ancestry cluster associated with self-reported Caucasian donors. The study aimed to test whether cataloging public T cell receptors could reveal signatures of past pathogen exposure. Using immunosequencing, the study profiled T cell repertoires from about 610 subjects and related those repertoires to cytomegalovirus serostatus. A separate validation cohort of roughly 130 different subjects was used in addition to the roughly 640-subject first cohort. High-throughput TCR immunosequencing, statistical association of individual TCRs with disease status, and machine learning were combined to predict cytomegalovirus infection status. A later analysis re-analyzed previously published TCR beta repertoires from several hundred donors and added high-resolution HLA genotyping to study TCR occurrence patterns. The later analysis used no new phenotypic data to find candidate immune exposures, relying instead on TCR beta sequences and their occurrence across donors. To decide whether each TCR beta V gene segment behaved as functional or pseudogenic, an earlier analysis of some 600 of the donors relied on high-throughput TCR beta sequencing. Donor age, sex, ethnicity and CMV serostatus were compiled alongside the repertoire data. A later genetic analysis took genome-wide SNP genotypes for about 55% of the roughly 670 donors and used that subset as a discovery cohort. Every repertoire in the discovery cohort had been generated on one and the same sequencing platform. Both class I and class II loci were covered by HLA typing, at four-digit resolution. The number of typed donors differed by locus: 629-630 for A, B, C, DRB1 and DQB1; 500 to 550 for DQA1; some 590 for DPA1; and about 470 for DPB1. Roughly five DR-DQ haplotypes were handled as single units for association and clustering because linkage in the cohort was strong. Among under 450 genotyped donors of the cohort, an average of 235,054 unique TCR beta nucleotide sequences were sequenced per donor, around a sixth of them non-productive. Findings and caveats that apply to the study as a whole: A later analysis found that TCR association rates varied across HLA loci, with DRB1 alleles showing the most associated TCRs and HLA-C alleles the fewest. Specific HLA alleles were associated with more than 15,000 TCR beta sequences at a false discovery rate of 0.05 in a later analysis. A further reported finding was that TCR beta sequences accurately predicted the HLA-A and HLA-B alleles for most subjects in the first cohort. Some IMGT-functional V segments, including TRBV6-2 and TRBV6-3, could not be distinguished by the 87-base-pair reads and were therefore excluded. This cohort had only TCR beta chains sequenced, and the lack of alpha or paired-chain data limited which features could be detected. When HLA alleles, especially DR and DQ, strongly co-occurred, attributing TCR associations to individual alleles was difficult. The classifier was reported to diagnose cytomegalovirus status with high specificity and sensitivity in both the original and validation cohorts. Because counts were too low, roughly 16 rarely observed V segments, including chromosome 9 orphons, were excluded from the earlier analysis of 587 of the donors. A few of the identified cytomegalovirus-associated TCR beta chains were confirmed in vitro to be specific for cytomegalovirus antigens. Immune exposure information for the cohort was limited to CMV serostatus. In a later analysis, several top co-occurrence clusters were reported to appear linked to parvovirus B19, influenza, CMV and Epstein-Barr virus. Most TCR sequences were seen in very few donors, while some public TCRs were found in many individuals. Roughly uniform sequencing depth across donors was assumed in presence/absence analyses, although this assumption may not hold. An earlier analysis of approximately 540 of the donors showed that most TCR beta V segments appeared in productive rearrangements either about 87% or about 30% of the time, which broadly matched IMGT annotations. The study gave a list of 150 to 200 TCR beta chains associated with cytomegalovirus. The sequencing pipeline was judged likely to have produced a cluster of highly shared sequence variants as a technical artifact. In a later analysis, HLA-associated TCR beta chains were found to be more clonally expanded and to have lower generation probabilities than equally common non-associated chains. The authors suggested that the approach could potentially be generalized to other disease states and immunological phenotypes. Compared with the roughly 670-donor mean, donors in an Asian-associated ancestry cluster had fewer N-insertions in productive TCRs, according to a later genetic analysis. Correlated functional status among segregating V segments might reflect linkage disequilibrium, but an unknown experimental factor could not be ruled out. Because HLA typing was unavailable for some donors at each locus, only the typed subset was used in association tests. Most CMV-associated TCR beta chains appeared to be HLA-restricted in a later analysis, and the HLA associations seemed to be driven largely by CMV exposure. V-gene and J-gene trimming of TCR beta chains was associated with a missense DCLRE1C variant in a later genetic analysis, and the association was replicated in an independent cohort.

The germline V gene yields MNHNS for CDR1 and SASEGT for CDR2. Cut back by 2 bases and 1 base, the V and J ends lie 15 bases apart. The CDR3 spans 17 residues, from the cysteine through the phenylalanine. Just the 51-base CDR3 DNA is kept, in frame starting at base 1. Libraries came from the immunoSEQ multiplex PCR assay. For the multiplex PCR, a mixture combining 60 forward primers for TCR Vbeta segments and 13 reverse primers for TCR Jbeta segments was used. The CDR3 region of rearranged TCR beta genes was amplified from genomic DNA by a multiplex PCR assay. The amplified TCR beta libraries were sequenced on the Illumina HiSeq System as 87-base-pair reads. The authors' analysis ran thus. Across the 640 or so repertoires, a later analysis counted 80 million or so unique TCR beta chains, approximately 10 million of which were shared by at least two donors. A nearest-neighbor algorithm error-corrected the raw reads and collapsed the reads into unique sequences, merging closely related sequences to remove PCR and sequencing errors. To assign V, D and J gene segments, CDR3 sequences were aligned to IMGT reference sequences. For a sequence to be retained, at least a six-nucleotide match to both a V gene segment and a J gene segment was required. Rearrangements were classified as productive when the CDR3 lacked stop codons and remained in frame with V and J, and all other rearrangements were classified as non-productive. Following IMGT convention, CDR3 was defined as the stretch from the second conserved V-encoded cysteine up to the conserved J-encoded phenylalanine. The earlier analysis of about 610 of the donors excluded sequences that lacked an unambiguous match to a single V gene segment. In an earlier analysis of roughly 500 of the donors, V segments were called functional above 56.7% productive rearrangements and were called segregating when the between-donor standard deviation exceeded 5%. To diagnose cytomegalovirus status from the catalog of TCR beta chain sequences, a statistical classification framework was built. A later analysis assigned V and J genes by comparing TCR nucleotide sequences with IMGT/GENE-DB human TR gene sequences. Using the TCRdist pipeline, a later analysis assigned CDR3 sequences along with most-parsimonious VDJ recombination scenarios. In a later analysis, every TCR beta chain was defined by the combination of its CDR3 amino acid sequence and its V-gene family, and reads without a unique V-gene family were dropped. A later analysis removed 500 to 650 highly shared, low-generation-probability nucleotide sequences to deal with suspected cross-contamination and a sequencing artifact. In a later analysis, a clonal expansion index for each public chain was calculated from normalized within-repertoire ranks of inferred template counts. A later analysis computed generation probabilities with a VDJ recombination model fitted to out-of-frame rearrangements, and checked the results against IGoR. In a later analysis, hypergeometric tests were used to score TCR-TCR, TCR-HLA and TCR-CMV co-occurrence, with a repertoire-size bias correction applied to TCR pairs. A later analysis estimated false discovery rates by permuting HLA or CMV assignments 20 times. In a later analysis, co-occurring TCRs were grouped using DBSCAN, and TCRdist sequence similarity was added for clustering within HLA-allele-positive subsets. Co-occurrence clustering excluded repertoires with fewer than 30,000 or more than 120,000 public chains, plus five with anomalous nucleotide sharing. Drawn from immuneACCESS, this table holds only the in-frame rearrangements with V and J called that TCRdb kept. Clones are partly lost; checked studies trace under half to an unresolved V gene and leave the rest unexplained. The V and J calls and the clone size are those of that table, but D and trimming were determined from the DNA. Here the sample has about 200,000 clones; roughly nine tenths occur a single time. Together, the top ten hold approximately 1.1% of the sample.

Concerning this clone: The antigen this receptor binds is unknown. One base away there is no much larger clone; base qualities are not given.

The cohort was made up of around 720 healthy bone marrow donors. Cohort members were all nominally healthy when sampled, although unrecorded immune exposures were likely present. The donor tested CMV seronegative, placing the donor among the roughly 340 seronegative members of the cohort. Each donor provided a peripheral blood sample, and peripheral blood mononuclear cells were used for TCR beta sequencing. Genomic DNA extraction from the blood cell samples was performed with the Qiagen DNeasy Blood Extraction Kit. This TCR derives from a boy younger than 10 in good health and CMV-seronegative. This chain joins TRBV6-1 to TRBJ1-3; the best D guess is TRBD1, with 5 bases matching. The sample was PBMCs. The CDR3 reads as follows: CASSERAGRGSGNTIYF. Here is the DNA: TGTGCCAGCAGTGAAAGGGCAGGGAGGGGATCTGGAAACACCATATATTTT.